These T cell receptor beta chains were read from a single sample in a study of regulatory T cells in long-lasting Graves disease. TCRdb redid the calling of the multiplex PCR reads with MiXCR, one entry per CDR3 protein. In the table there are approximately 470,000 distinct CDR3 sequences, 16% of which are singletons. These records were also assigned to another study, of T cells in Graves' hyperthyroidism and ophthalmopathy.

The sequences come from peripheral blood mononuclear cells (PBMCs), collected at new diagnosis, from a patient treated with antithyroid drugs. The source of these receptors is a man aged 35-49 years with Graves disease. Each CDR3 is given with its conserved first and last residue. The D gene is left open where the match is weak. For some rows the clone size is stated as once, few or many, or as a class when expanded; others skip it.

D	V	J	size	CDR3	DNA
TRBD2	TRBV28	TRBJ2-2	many	CASSLISGSAGELFF	TGTGCCAGCAGCTTGATAAGCGGGAGTGCCGGGGAGCTGTTTTTT
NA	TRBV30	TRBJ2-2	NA	CAWSVGHTGELFF	TGTGCCTGGAGTGTCGGTCACACCGGGGAGCTGTTTTTT
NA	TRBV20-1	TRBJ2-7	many	CSARNSGLYEQYF	TGCAGTGCCCGGAACAGCGGACTCTACGAGCAGTACTTC
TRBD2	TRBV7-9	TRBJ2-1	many	CASRSISGRAVWNEQFF	TGTGCCAGCAGATCCATCAGCGGGAGGGCCGTCTGGAATGAGCAGTTCTTC
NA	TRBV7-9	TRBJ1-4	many	CASSFEGRGNEKLFF	TGTGCCAGCAGCTTTGAAGGGCGCGGGAATGAAAAACTGTTTTTT
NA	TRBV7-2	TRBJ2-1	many	CASSLDFRTGNEQFF	TGTGCCAGCAGCTTAGACTTCCGGACTGGGAATGAGCAGTTCTTC
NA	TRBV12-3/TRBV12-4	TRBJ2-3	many	CASTDGAFSTDTQYF	TGTGCCAGCACCGACGGGGCTTTTAGCACAGATACGCAGTATTTT
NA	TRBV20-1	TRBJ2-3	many	CSARYPRGRTDTQYF	TGCAGTGCTAGATACCCCCGCGGCCGCACAGATACGCAGTATTTT
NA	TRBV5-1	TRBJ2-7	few	CASSLEFTRSEQYF	TGCGCCAGCAGCTTAGAGTTCACCCGCTCCGAGCAGTACTTC
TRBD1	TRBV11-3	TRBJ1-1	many	CASSLATGGNTEAFF	TGTGCCAGCAGCTTAGCTACAGGGGGGAATACTGAAGCTTTCTTT
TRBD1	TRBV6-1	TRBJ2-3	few	CASGTEYTDTQYF	TGTGCCAGCGGGACAGAGTACACAGATACGCAGTATTTT
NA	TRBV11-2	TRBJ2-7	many	CASSASLVGLGEQYF	TGTGCCAGCAGCGCGTCTTTAGTGGGCCTCGGCGAGCAGTACTTC
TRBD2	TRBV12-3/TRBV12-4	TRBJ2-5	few	CASTLGLLETQYF	TGTGCCAGCACCCTGGGACTACTGGAGACCCAGTACTTC
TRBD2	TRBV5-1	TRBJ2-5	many	CASRGLAGKDRETQYF	TGCGCCAGCAGAGGACTAGCGGGAAAAGACCGAGAGACCCAGTACTTC
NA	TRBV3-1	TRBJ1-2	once	CASSQGGNMRGYTF	TGTGCCAGCAGCCAAGGAGGCAACATGAGGGGCTACACCTTC
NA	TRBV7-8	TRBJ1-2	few	CASSLGHSDGYTF	TGTGCCAGCAGCTTAGGACATTCCGATGGCTACACCTTC
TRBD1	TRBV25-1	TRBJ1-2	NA	CASTGTASGYTF	TGTGCCAGCACCGGGACAGCTTCTGGCTACACCTTC
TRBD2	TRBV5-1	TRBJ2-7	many	CASSLSLGLAGGRFPYEQYF	TGCGCCAGCAGCTTGTCTCTGGGGCTAGCGGGAGGCCGTTTTCCCTACGAGCAGTACTTC
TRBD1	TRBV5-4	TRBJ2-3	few	CASSQTGGDTQYF	TGTGCCAGCAGCCAGACAGGGGGAGATACGCAGTATTTT
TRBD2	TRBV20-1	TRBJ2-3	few	CSAKLAGGWDTQYF	TGCAGTGCCAAACTAGCGGGAGGGTGGGATACGCAGTATTTT
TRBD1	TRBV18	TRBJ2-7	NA	CASSPIQGISYEQYF	TGTGCCAGCTCACCAATACAGGGGATCTCCTACGAGCAGTACTTC
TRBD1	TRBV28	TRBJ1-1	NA	CASSWGQSGMVEAFF	TGTGCCAGCAGTTGGGGACAGTCGGGGATGGTTGAAGCTTTCTTT
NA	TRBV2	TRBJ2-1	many	CASSETPTSYNEQFF	TGTGCCAGCAGTGAGACTCCAACCTCCTACAATGAGCAGTTCTTC
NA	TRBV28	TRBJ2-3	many	CASSLPYTTDTQYF	TGTGCCAGCAGTTTGCCCTACACTACAGATACGCAGTATTTT
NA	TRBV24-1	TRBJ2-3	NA	CATSDLSPGRTDTQYF	TGTGCCACCAGTGACTTATCTCCGGGACGCACAGATACGCAGTATTTT
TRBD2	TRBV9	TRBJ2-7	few	CASSVASGSYEQYF	TGTGCCAGCAGCGTAGCTAGCGGGAGTTACGAGCAGTACTTC
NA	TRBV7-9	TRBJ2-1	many	CASSAPRGPYNEQFF	TGTGCCAGCAGCGCGCCGAGGGGTCCCTACAATGAGCAGTTCTTC
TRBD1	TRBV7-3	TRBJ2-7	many	CASSAGQGLNEQYF	TGTGCCAGCAGCGCGGGACAGGGGCTAAACGAGCAGTACTTC
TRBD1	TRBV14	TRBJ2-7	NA	CASSQRDRFYEQYF	TGTGCCAGCAGCCAACGGGACAGGTTCTACGAGCAGTACTTC
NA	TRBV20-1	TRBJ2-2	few	CSATVGELFF	TGCAGTGCTACCGTCGGGGAGCTGTTTTTT
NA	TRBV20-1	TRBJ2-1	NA	CSAWVNEQFF	TGCAGTGCTTGGGTCAATGAGCAGTTCTTC
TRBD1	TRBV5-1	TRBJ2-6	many	CASSFTGGSGANVLTF	TGCGCCAGCAGCTTCACAGGGGGCTCTGGGGCCAACGTCCTGACTTTC
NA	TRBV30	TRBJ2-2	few	CAWRTTGSSTGELVF	TGTGCCTGGCGTACCACAGGATCCTCCACCGGGGAGCTGGTTTTT
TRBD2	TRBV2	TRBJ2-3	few	CASSEAPSGTRQDTQYF	TGTGCCAGCAGTGAAGCCCCCTCCGGGACTAGACAGGATACGCAGTATTTT
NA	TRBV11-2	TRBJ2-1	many	CASSFGLPSISNEQFF	TGTGCCAGCAGCTTTGGCCTCCCTAGTATCAGCAATGAGCAGTTCTTC
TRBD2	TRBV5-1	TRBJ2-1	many	CASSPGLAGVYNEQFF	TGCGCCAGCAGCCCGGGACTAGCGGGAGTTTACAATGAGCAGTTCTTC
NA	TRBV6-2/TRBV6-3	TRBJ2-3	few	CTSSPGFSTDTQYF	TGTACCAGCAGTCCGGGGTTCAGCACAGATACGCAGTATTTT
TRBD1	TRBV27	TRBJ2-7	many	CASSPGTVPPAYEQYF	TGTGCCAGCAGTCCGGGGACAGTCCCACCGGCCTACGAGCAGTACTTC
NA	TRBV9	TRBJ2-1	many	CASSIYSRSSYNEQFF	TGTGCCAGCAGCATCTATAGCAGGAGCTCCTACAATGAGCAGTTCTTC
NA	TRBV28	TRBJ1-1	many	CASTPGRPEAFF	TGTGCCAGCACCCCAGGGCGTCCTGAAGCTTTCTTT
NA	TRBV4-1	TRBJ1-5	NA	CASSQVQDGNQPQHF	TGCGCCAGCAGCCAAGTCCAGGACGGGAATCAGCCCCAGCATTTT
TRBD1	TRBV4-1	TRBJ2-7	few	CASSQGQGANEQYF	TGCGCCAGCAGCCAGGGACAGGGGGCAAACGAGCAGTACTTC
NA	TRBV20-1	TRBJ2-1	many	CSARDWGEGYNEQFF	TGCAGTGCTAGAGATTGGGGGGAAGGGTACAATGAGCAGTTCTTC
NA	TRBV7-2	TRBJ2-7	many	CASRQDAGRDEQYF	TGTGCCAGCAGGCAAGATGCCGGGCGGGACGAGCAGTACTTC
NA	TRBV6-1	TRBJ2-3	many	CASGRDTQYF	TGTGCCAGCGGACGAGATACGCAGTATTTT
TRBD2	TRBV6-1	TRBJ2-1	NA	CASSTRLAGVSYNEQFF	TGTGCCAGCAGTACCCGACTAGCGGGGGTCTCCTACAATGAGCAGTTCTTC
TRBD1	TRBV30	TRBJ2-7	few	CAGTGLGSSYEQYF	TGTGCCGGGACAGGGCTTGGGAGCTCCTACGAGCAGTACTTC
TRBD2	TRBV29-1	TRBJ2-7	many	CSVLAGVSSEQYF	TGCAGCGTTCTGGCGGGAGTTTCTTCCGAGCAGTACTTC
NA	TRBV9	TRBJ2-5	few	CASSPEGGKTQYF	TGTGCCAGCAGCCCAGAGGGCGGAAAGACCCAGTACTTC
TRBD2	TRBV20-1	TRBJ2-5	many	CSAIGTSGRYGETQYF	TGCAGTGCTATCGGGACTAGCGGGAGATATGGAGAGACCCAGTACTTC
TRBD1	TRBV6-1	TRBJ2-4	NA	CASGQGIWNIQYF	TGTGCCAGCGGACAGGGAATCTGGAACATTCAGTACTTC
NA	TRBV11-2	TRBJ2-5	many	CASSPGGGGETQYF	TGTGCCAGCAGCCCGGGGGGAGGGGGAGAGACCCAGTACTTC
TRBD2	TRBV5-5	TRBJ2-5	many	CASSWGLAGGQETQYF	TGTGCCAGCAGCTGGGGACTAGCGGGAGGACAAGAGACCCAGTACTTC
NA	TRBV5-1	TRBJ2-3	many	CASSPLRGGTGNTQYF	TGCGCCAGCAGCCCCCTTCGCGGCGGGACGGGAAATACGCAGTATTTT
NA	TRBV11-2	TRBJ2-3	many	CASSQGGGTSTDTQYF	TGTGCCAGCAGTCAGGGGGGCGGAACTAGCACAGATACGCAGTATTTT